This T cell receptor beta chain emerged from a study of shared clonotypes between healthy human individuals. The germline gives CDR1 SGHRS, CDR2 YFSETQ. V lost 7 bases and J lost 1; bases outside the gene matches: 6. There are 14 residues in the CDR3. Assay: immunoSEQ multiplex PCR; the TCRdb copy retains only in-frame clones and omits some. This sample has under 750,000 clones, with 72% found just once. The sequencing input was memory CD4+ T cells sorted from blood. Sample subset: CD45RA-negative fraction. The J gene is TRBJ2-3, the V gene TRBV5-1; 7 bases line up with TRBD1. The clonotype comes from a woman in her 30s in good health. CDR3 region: CASFRTGRTDTQYF. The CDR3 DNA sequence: TGCGCCAGCTTCCGGACAGGCCGCACAGATACGCAGTATTTT. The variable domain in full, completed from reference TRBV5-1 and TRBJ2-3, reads KAGVTQTPRYLIKTRGQQVTLSCSPISGHRSVSWYQQTPGQGLQFLFEYFSETQRNKGNFPGRFSGRQFSNSRSEMNVSTLELGDSALYLCASFRTGRTDTQYFGPGTRLTVL.